Described below is a single TCR beta chain sequence and its context. Its specificity is unknown. The sample is drawn from a study of Graves' ophthalmopathy and Graves' hyperthyroidism. Regarding the study as a whole: In blood, most expanded thyroid clonotypes above 0.001 frequency were also detected.

V was pared by 4 bases and J by 8 bases, with 24 bases between. The CDR3 is made up of 17 amino acids. The germline V gene encodes CDR1 SGHRS and CDR2 YFSETQ. Amplified material comprised TCR beta CDR3 regions derived from RNA transcripts. RT-PCR in the first round used HTBI primers; a second-round multiplex PCR followed. From the multiplex PCR reads, TCRdb called clonotypes with MiXCR, one entry per CDR3 protein. The repertoire holds hundreds of thousands of distinct CDR3 sequences, with 45% as singletons. The specimen sequenced was peripheral blood. The source is an adult man with Graves' ophthalmopathy. The rearrangement uses TRBV5-1 and TRBJ2-2; D gene ambiguous. CDR3 loop: CASSPKRVPEVSGELFF. In DNA form, the CDR3 reads TGCGCCAGCAGCCCCAAACGGGTCCCCGAGGTCTCAGGGGAGCTGTTTTTT. The full variable domain, with the rest looked up from reference TRBV5-1 and TRBJ2-2, is KAGVTQTPRYLIKTRGQQVTLSCSPISGHRSVSWYQQTPGQGLQFLFEYFSETQRNKGNFPGRFSGRQFSNSRSEMNVSTLELGDSALYLCASSPKRVPEVSGELFFGEGSRLTVL.